The clone carrying this TCR beta chain was found once. The sample belongs to a study of shared clonotypes between healthy human individuals. Turning to the study itself: Used for every donor were three CD4 naive, three CD4 memory, two CD8 naive and one CD8 memory plate.

The assay was immunoSEQ multiplex PCR, and TCRdb's table has in-frame clones only and misses some. The top ten hold about 33% of the sample, which has some 690,000 clones, around 90% seen once. CDR1 and CDR2 (germline): SEHNR, FQNEAQ (reference sequence). V shed 2 bases and J shed 2 bases, with 12 bases lying between them. CDR3 length equals 15 residues. This sequence joins TRBV7-9 and TRBJ1-2; the D is unclear. The TCR sequence derives from a man younger than 35 in good health. Some clones in this sample may be carry-over from other donors' samples. Sequenced input: memory CD8+ T cells from PBMCs. Regarding subset: CD45RO+ cells pooled with CCR7-negative TemRA cells. Here the CDR3 DNA reads TGTGCCAGCAGCTTAAACGGGCAGCCCAACTATGGCTACACCTTC. This sequence encodes CASSLNGQPNYGYTF.